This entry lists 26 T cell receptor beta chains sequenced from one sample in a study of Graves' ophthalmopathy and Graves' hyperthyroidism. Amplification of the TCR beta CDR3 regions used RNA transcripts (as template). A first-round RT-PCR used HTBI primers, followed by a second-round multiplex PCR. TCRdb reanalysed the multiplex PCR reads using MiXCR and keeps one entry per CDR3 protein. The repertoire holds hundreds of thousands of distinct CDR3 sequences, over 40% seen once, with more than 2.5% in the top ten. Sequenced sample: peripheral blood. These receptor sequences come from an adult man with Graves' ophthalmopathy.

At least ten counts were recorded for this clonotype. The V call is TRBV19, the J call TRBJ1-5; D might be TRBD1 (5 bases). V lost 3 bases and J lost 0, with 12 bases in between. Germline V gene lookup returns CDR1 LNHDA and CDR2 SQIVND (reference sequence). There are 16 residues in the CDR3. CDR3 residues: CASSIREAYSNQPQHF. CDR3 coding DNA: TGTGCCAGTAGTATCAGGGAGGCGTATAGCAATCAGCCCCAGCATTTT.

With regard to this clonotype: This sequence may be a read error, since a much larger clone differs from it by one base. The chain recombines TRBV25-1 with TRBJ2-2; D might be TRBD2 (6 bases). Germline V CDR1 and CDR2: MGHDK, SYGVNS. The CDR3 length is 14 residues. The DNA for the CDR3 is TGTGCCAGCAGTGAAAGGGGTTCTGACGGGGGGCTGTTTTTT. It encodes CASSERGSDGGLFF.

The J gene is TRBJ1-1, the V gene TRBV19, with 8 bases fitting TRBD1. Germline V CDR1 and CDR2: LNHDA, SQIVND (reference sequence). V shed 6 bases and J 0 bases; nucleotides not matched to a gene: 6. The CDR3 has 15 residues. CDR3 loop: CASSRTGLMNTEAFF. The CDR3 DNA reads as TGTGCCAGTAGCCGGACAGGGCTCATGAACACTGAAGCTTTCTTT.

Here the CDR3 reads CAISKPHEQYF. CDR3 in DNA: TGTGCCATCAGTAAGCCTCACGAGCAGTACTTC. The chain is built from TRBV10-3 and TRBJ2-7; D is undetermined. CDR3 length equals 11 residues. V was pared by 5 bases and J by 5 bases, with 7 bases between. From germline, CDR1 is ENHRY and CDR2 SYGVKD.

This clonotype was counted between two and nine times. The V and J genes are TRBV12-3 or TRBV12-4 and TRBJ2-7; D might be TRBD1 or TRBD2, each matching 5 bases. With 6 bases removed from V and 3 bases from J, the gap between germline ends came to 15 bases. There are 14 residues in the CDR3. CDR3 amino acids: CASSSGTAGYEQYF. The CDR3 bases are TGTGCCAGCAGCTCTGGGACGGCGGGCTACGAGCAGTACTTC.

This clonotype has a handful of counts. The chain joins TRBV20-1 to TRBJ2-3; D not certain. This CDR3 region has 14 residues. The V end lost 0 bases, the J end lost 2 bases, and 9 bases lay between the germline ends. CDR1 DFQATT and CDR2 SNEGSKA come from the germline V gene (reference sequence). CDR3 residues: CSARERQTTDTQYF. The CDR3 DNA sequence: TGCAGTGCTAGAGAAAGACAAACCACAGATACGCAGTATTTT.

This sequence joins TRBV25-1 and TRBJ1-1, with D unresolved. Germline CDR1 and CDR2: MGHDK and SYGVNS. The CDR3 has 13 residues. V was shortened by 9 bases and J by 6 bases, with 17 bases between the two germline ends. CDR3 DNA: TGTGCCAGTTCCCAGTCAGGCGAGTCTGAAGCTTTCTTT. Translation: CASSQSGESEAFF.

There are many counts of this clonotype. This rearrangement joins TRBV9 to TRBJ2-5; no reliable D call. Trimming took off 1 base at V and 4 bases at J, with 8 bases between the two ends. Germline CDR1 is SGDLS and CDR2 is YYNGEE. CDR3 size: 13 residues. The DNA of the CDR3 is TGTGCCAGCAGCGTAAGGATGGGAGAGACCCAGTACTTC. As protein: CASSVRMGETQYF.

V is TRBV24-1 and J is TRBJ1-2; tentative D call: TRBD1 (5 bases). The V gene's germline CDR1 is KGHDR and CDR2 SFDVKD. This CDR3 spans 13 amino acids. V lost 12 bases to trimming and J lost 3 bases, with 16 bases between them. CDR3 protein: CAWSVTGDYGYTF. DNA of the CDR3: TGTGCCTGGAGTGTTACAGGTGACTATGGCTACACCTTC.

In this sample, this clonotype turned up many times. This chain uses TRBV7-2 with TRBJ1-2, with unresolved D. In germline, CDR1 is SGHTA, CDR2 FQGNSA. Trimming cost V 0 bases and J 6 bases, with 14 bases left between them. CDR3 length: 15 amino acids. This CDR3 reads CASSLARLVSNGYTF. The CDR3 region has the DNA TGTGCCAGCAGCTTAGCGCGTCTGGTTTCTAATGGCTACACCTTC.

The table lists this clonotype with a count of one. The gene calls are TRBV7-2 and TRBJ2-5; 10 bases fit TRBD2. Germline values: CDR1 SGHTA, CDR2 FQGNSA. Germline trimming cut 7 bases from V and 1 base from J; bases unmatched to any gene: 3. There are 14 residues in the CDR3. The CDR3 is CASKREGTQETQYF. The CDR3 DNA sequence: TGTGCCAGCAAGCGGGAGGGTACCCAAGAGACCCAGTACTTC.

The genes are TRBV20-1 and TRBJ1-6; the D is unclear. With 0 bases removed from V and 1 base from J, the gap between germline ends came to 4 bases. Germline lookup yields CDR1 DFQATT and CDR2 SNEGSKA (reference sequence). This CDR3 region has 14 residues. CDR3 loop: CSAREASYNSPLHF. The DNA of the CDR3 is TGCAGTGCTAGAGAGGCGTCCTATAATTCACCCCTCCACTTT.

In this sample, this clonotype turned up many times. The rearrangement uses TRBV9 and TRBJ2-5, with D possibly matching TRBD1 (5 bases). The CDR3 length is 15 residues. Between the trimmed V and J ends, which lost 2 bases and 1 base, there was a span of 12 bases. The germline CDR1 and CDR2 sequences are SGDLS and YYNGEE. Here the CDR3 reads CASSVYQGSQETQYF. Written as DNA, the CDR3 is TGTGCCAGCAGCGTTTATCAGGGATCCCAAGAGACCCAGTACTTC.

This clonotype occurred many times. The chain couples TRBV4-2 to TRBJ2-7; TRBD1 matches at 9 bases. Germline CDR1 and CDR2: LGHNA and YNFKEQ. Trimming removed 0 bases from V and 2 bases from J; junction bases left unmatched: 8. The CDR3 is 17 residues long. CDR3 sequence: CASSQEEPDRGTYEQYF. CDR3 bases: TGTGCCAGCAGCCAAGAGGAACCCGACAGGGGGACCTACGAGCAGTACTTC.

CDR3 nucleotides: TGTGCCACCAGTGACACCGAAGGCCCGGGGGCCAACGTCCTGACTTTC. It codes for CATSDTEGPGANVLTF. This chain connects TRBV24-1 to TRBJ2-6; D gene uncertain. The length of the CDR3 is 16 residues. V was trimmed by 4 bases and J by 4 bases, leaving 13 bases between them. The germline V gene encodes CDR1 KGHDR and CDR2 SFDVKD.

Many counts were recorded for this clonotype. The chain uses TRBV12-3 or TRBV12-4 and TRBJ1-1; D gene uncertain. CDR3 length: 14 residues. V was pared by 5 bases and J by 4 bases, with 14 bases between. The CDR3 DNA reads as TGTGCCAGCAGTCCGACCCGGGCGGGCACTGAAGCTTTCTTT. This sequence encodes CASSPTRAGTEAFF.

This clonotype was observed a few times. CDR3 DNA sequence: TGTGCCAGCAGTGAGACATACTCTGGAAACACCATATATTTT. Protein: CASSETYSGNTIYF. The rearrangement uses TRBV6-1 and TRBJ1-3, with unresolved D. The CDR3 has 14 residues. V dropped 3 bases and J dropped 0 bases, with 6 bases sitting between them. CDR1 and CDR2 from the germline V gene are MNHNS and SASEGT.

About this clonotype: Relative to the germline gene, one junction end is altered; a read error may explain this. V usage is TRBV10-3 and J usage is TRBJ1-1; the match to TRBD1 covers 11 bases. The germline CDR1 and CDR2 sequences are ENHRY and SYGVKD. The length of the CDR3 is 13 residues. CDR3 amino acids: CASSGQGATEAFF. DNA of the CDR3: TGTGCCAGCAGCGGACAGGGGGCGACTGAAGCCTTCTTT.

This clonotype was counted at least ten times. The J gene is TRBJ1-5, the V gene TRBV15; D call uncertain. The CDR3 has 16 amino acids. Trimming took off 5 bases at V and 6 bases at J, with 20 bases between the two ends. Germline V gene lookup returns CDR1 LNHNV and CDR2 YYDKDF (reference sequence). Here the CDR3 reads CATSPTRRGDGQPQHF. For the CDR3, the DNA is TGTGCCACCAGCCCCACCAGACGGGGAGATGGTCAGCCCCAGCATTTT.

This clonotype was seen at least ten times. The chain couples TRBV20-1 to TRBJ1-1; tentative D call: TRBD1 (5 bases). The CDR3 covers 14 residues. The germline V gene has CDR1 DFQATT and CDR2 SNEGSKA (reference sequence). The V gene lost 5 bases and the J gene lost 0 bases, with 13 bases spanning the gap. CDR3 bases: TGCAGTGCTGGAGGGGCAGCGATGAACACTGAAGCTTTCTTT. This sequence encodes CSAGGAAMNTEAFF.

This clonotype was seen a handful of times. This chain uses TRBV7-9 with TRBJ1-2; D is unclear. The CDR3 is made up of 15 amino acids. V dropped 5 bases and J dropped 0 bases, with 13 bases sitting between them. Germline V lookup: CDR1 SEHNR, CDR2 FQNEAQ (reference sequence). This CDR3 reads CASSQVTTANYGYTF. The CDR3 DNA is TGTGCCAGCAGCCAGGTTACGACGGCTAACTATGGCTACACCTTC.

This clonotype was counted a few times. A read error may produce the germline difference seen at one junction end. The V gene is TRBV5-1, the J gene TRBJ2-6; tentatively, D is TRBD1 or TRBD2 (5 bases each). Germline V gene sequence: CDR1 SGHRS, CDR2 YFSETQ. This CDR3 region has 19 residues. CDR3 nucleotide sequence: TGTGCCAGCAGCCCCTTATCGGGACCGATTAACTCTGGGGCCAACGTCCTGACTTTC. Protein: CASSPLSGPINSGANVLTF.

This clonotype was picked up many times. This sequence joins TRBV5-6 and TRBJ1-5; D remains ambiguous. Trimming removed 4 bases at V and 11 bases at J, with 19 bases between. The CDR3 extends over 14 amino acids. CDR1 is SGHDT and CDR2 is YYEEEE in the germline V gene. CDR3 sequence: CASSPRGSSRTQHF. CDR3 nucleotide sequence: TGTGCCAGCAGCCCGAGAGGGTCGAGTAGGACCCAGCATTTT.

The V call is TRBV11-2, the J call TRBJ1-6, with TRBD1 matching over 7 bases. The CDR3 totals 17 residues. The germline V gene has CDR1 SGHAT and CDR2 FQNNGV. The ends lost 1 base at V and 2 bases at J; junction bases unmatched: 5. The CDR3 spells CASSLVAGTAYNSPLHF. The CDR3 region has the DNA TGTGCCAGCAGCTTAGTGGCTGGGACAGCCTATAATTCACCCCTCCACTTT.

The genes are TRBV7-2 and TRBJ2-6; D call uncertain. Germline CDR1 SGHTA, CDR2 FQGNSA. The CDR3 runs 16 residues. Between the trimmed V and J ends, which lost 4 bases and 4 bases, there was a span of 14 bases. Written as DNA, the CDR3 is TGTGCCAGCAGCTCTCGGACGGCGGCGGGGGCCAACGTCCTGACTTTC. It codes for CASSSRTAAGANVLTF. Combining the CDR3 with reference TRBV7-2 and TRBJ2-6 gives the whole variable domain GAGVSQSPSNKVTEKGKDVELRCDPISGHTALYWYRQSLGQGLEFLIYFQGNSAPDKSGLPSDRFSAERTGGSVSTLTIQRTQQEDSAVYLCASSSRTAAGANVLTFGAGSRLTVL.

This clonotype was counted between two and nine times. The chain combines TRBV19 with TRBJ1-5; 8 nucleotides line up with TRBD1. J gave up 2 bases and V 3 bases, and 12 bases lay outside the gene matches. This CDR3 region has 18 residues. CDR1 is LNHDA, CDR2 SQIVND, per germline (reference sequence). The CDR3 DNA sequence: TGTGCCAGTAGTATCGACCCTCACAGGGGGGTCGGCAATCAGCCCCAGCATTTT. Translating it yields CASSIDPHRGVGNQPQHF.